This T cell receptor (beta chain) originates from a study of blood T cell repertoires in COVID-19. Study in general: Researchers got acute and convalescent COVID-19 samples from the United States, Italy and Spain. T cells, B-cell-depleted T cells, or PBMCs supplied cDNA or gDNA.

Living in under 30 US areas, the participants were between roughly 18 and 90 years of age. Allocation to cohorts depended on clinical history reported by the participants. Clones were sequenced by immunoSEQ multiplex PCR, and TCRdb holds only the in-frame ones, with some missing. The sample lists 200,000 to 300,000 clones, approximately 90% occurring once. The CDR3 is made up of 15 amino acids. Germline V CDR1 and CDR2: MNHEY, SVGAGI. The V end lost 4 bases, the J end lost 4 bases, and 14 bases lay between the germline ends. The source material was PBMCs or T cells enriched from blood (not recorded which). The chain joins TRBV6-5 to TRBJ1-5, with D perhaps matching TRBD1 (6 bases). The sequence derives from a woman between 25 and 40 years old with acute COVID-19. CDR3 DNA sequence: TGTGCCAGCAGTTTGACTCGGACAGTAAATCAGCCCCAGCATTTT. Translation gives CASSLTRTVNQPQHF.